The 15 T cell receptor beta chains listed next were all sequenced from one sample in a study of blood T cell repertoires in COVID-19 (dated by TCRdb to about 2020). The method behind the library was the immunoSEQ multiplex PCR assay. Imported from immuneACCESS, the table was reduced by TCRdb to in-frame sequences with V and J called. These copies leave out some clones; in studies compared against another copy, an unresolved V gene accounts for under half, and the cause of the remainder is not known. In all, the sample holds about 160,000 clones, and about three quarters of those were seen once. The ten largest account for 7% to 9% of the sample. The material sequenced was peripheral blood. The receptors stem from a man aged 55 to 69 with acute or convalescent COVID-19.

Only a few counts were recorded for this clone. The chain has TRBV19 and TRBJ2-3; TRBD2 agrees at 10 bases. V was pared by 3 bases and J by 2 bases, with 2 bases of the junction left unmatched. Germline V gives CDR1 LNHDA, CDR2 SQIVND (reference sequence). The CDR3 is 15 amino acids. The CDR3 spells CASSMTSGYTDTQYF. CDR3 sequence (DNA): TGTGCCAGTAGTATGACTAGCGGGTACACAGATACGCAGTATTTT.

This chain connects TRBV21-1 to TRBJ2-7; the table assigns TRBD1, which was not confirmed against the DNA. TRBV21-1 is listed as a pseudogene. The CDR3 extends over 13 amino acids. This CDR3 reads CASSLAENYEQYF. CDR3 DNA sequence: TGTGCCAGCAGTTTGGCAGAAAACTACGAGCAGTACTTC.

The CDR3 DNA is TGTGCCAGCAGCCAAGGGCTGGGGAGGCGGACTGATGAAAAACTGTTTTTT. This sequence encodes CASSQGLGRRTDEKLFF. The chain couples TRBV3-1 (or the pseudogene TRBV3-2) to TRBJ1-4; D is undetermined. Trimming removed 1 base from V and 6 bases from J, with 18 bases in between. The CDR3 covers 17 residues. Germline assignment: CDR1 LGHDT and CDR2 YNNKEL (reference sequence).

The chain couples TRBV2 to TRBJ1-2, with TRBD1 matching 8 bases. The V gene's germline CDR1 is SNHLY and CDR2 FYNNEI. Trimming removed 7 bases from V and 4 bases from J; junction bases left unmatched: 8. This CDR3 is built from 14 residues. The CDR3 sequence is CASIMDRVGYGYTF. The CDR3 nucleotides are TGTGCCAGCATTATGGACAGGGTGGGCTATGGCTACACCTTC.

The chain recombines TRBV4-1 with TRBJ2-2; maybe TRBD2 (5 bases). CDR1 is MGHRA, CDR2 YSYEKL, per germline. With 0 bases removed from V and 6 bases from J, the gap between germline ends came to 11 bases. CDR3 length: 15 residues. The CDR3 protein is CASSQDRARAGELFF. The CDR3 DNA is TGCGCCAGCAGCCAAGATAGGGCGAGGGCCGGGGAGCTGTTTTTT.

The rearrangement joins TRBV6-5 to TRBJ2-7, with TRBD1 identical over 8 bases. The CDR3 totals 15 residues. The germline gives CDR1 MNHEY, CDR2 SVGAGI. V was pared by 2 bases and J by 5 bases, with 8 bases of the junction left unmatched. CDR3 loop: CASSYRAGGNHEQYF. The CDR3 bases are TGTGCCAGCAGTTACAGGGCAGGGGGCAACCACGAGCAGTACTTC.

The V and J genes are TRBV5-1 and TRBJ2-3; a possible D gene is TRBD2 (5 bases). This CDR3 contains 15 residues. Germline CDR1 and CDR2: SGHRS and YFSETQ. With 3 bases removed from V and 0 bases from J, the gap between germline ends came to 11 bases. CDR3 nucleotides: TGCGCCAGCAGCTCGGACTTCCTGAGCACAGATACGCAGTATTTT. This gives the protein CASSSDFLSTDTQYF. Using reference TRBV5-1 and TRBJ2-3 for the parts outside the CDR3, the full variable domain is KAGVTQTPRYLIKTRGQQVTLSCSPISGHRSVSWYQQTPGQGLQFLFEYFSETQRNKGNFPGRFSGRQFSNSRSEMNVSTLELGDSALYLCASSSDFLSTDTQYFGPGTRLTVL.

With regard to this clone: The sample holds other DNA sequences that translate to the same CDR3. V usage is TRBV5-1 and J usage is TRBJ1-1; possibly TRBD1 for D (5 bases). CDR3 length equals 13 residues. In germline, CDR1 is SGHRS, CDR2 YFSETQ. V was trimmed by 2 bases and J by 2 bases, leaving 7 bases between them. CDR3: CASSLGENTEAFF. As DNA, the CDR3 is TGCGCCAGCAGCTTAGGGGAAAACACTGAAGCTTTCTTT. The variable domain in full, completed from reference TRBV5-1 and TRBJ1-1, reads KAGVTQTPRYLIKTRGQQVTLSCSPISGHRSVSWYQQTPGQGLQFLFEYFSETQRNKGNFPGRFSGRQFSNSRSEMNVSTLELGDSALYLCASSLGENTEAFFGQGTRLTVV.

The chain is built from TRBV5-8 and TRBJ2-7, with D perhaps TRBD2 (5 bases). The CDR3 is 14 amino acids. The V gene's germline CDR1 is SGHTS and CDR2 YDEGEE. V shed 3 bases and J shed 5 bases, with 15 bases lying between them. CDR3 loop: CASSWAEGLNEQYF. The CDR3 bases are TGTGCCAGCAGCTGGGCTGAAGGACTCAACGAGCAGTACTTC.

The chain combines TRBV24-1 with TRBJ2-3; D not resolved. Germline assignment: CDR1 KGHDR and CDR2 SFDVKD. The germline V and J ends were trimmed by 0 bases and 3 bases, with 12 bases remaining between them. The CDR3 has 16 residues. CDR3: CATSDLSLAETDTQYF. DNA of the CDR3: TGTGCCACCAGTGATTTGAGTTTAGCAGAGACAGATACGCAGTATTTT.

The chain is built from TRBV20-1 and TRBJ2-1; tentative D call: TRBD2 (6 bases). CDR1 and CDR2 from the germline V gene are DFQATT and SNEGSKA (reference sequence). The CDR3 has 11 amino acids. V was pared by 3 bases and J by 8 bases, with 8 bases between. The DNA for the CDR3 is TGCAGTGCTAGTCGGAGGGATGAGCAGTTCTTC. Translated, it gives CSASRRDEQFF.

This rearrangement joins TRBV12-5 to TRBJ1-2, with 7 bases matching TRBD1. Germline trimming cut 6 bases from V and 13 bases from J; bases unmatched to any gene: 14. Germline values: CDR1 LGHNT, CDR2 FRNRAP. CDR3 size: 13 residues. The CDR3 is CASGNDRVSDGTF. The CDR3 DNA is TGTGCTAGTGGCAACGACAGGGTTAGTGATGGCACCTTC.

J is TRBJ2-5 and V is TRBV5-4; 7 nucleotides align to TRBD2. CDR3 length equals 16 residues. The trim removed 0 bases at V and 4 bases at J, leaving 9 bases unmatched. Germline V gene sequence: CDR1 SGHNT, CDR2 YYREEE (reference sequence). The CDR3 sequence: CASSLGGSGFGETQYF. Written as DNA, the CDR3 is TGTGCCAGCAGCTTGGGAGGTAGCGGGTTCGGAGAGACCCAGTACTTC.

The chain links TRBV2 to TRBJ2-7; 12 positions agree with TRBD1. Germline values: CDR1 SNHLY, CDR2 FYNNEI. V was pared by 3 bases and J by 4 bases, with 7 bases of the junction left unmatched. The CDR3 spans 16 residues. CDR3 in DNA: TGTGCCAGCAGTGAGCCCCGGGACAGGGGGCTTTACGAGCAGTACTTC. Amino acids: CASSEPRDRGLYEQYF.

This clone has just one count. The chain is built from TRBV29-1 and TRBJ2-3; maybe TRBD2 (6 bases). Trimming stripped 3 bases from V and 5 bases from J, with 15 bases between. This CDR3 is 14 amino acids long. Germline V gene lookup returns CDR1 SQVTM and CDR2 ANQGSEA. CDR3 residues: CSVDARERIDTQYF. The CDR3 DNA is TGCAGCGTTGATGCCCGGGAGAGGATAGATACGCAGTATTTT.